This TCR beta chain stems from a study of CD8+ T cells in alopecia areata. As for treatment: oral pan-JAK inhibitor, 5-10 mg twice daily. The authors extracted RNA and reverse transcribed it into cDNA as the sequencing template. Generated by immunoSEQ multiplex PCR, the TCRdb table keeps only in-frame clones and is missing some. Found here are roughly 64,000 clones, roughly 50% of them singletons; the top ten hold around 20%. V trimming: 1 base; J trimming: 5 bases; junction bases outside the gene matches: 8. The CDR3 runs to 16 residues. Germline values: CDR1 LGHNA, CDR2 YNFKEQ. This material consisted of CD8+ T cells sorted from blood, taken between weeks 36 and 40, from a patient treated with tofacitinib. The rearrangement uses TRBV4-2 and TRBJ2-1; 7 nucleotides match TRBD2. This TCR was recovered from a human donor with alopecia areata. The CDR3 spells CASSQGIRLADNEQFF. CDR3 sequence (DNA): TGTGCCAGCAGCCAAGGCATCAGGCTAGCGGACAATGAGCAGTTCTTC.